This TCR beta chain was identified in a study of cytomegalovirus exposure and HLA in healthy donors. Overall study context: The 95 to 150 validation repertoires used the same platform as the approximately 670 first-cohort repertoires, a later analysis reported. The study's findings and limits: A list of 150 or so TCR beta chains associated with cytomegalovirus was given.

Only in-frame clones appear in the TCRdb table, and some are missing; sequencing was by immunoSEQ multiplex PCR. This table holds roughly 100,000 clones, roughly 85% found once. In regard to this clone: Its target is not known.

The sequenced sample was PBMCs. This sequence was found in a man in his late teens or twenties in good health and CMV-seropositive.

CDR3 nucleotides: TGTGCCAGCAGCCCCGGGGGCGGGAGCAAACAGTACGTC. It yields the protein CASSPGGGSKQYV. The chain joins TRBV5-5 to TRBJ2-7; the D gene is possibly TRBD2 (7 bases). The V end lost 4 bases, the J end lost 10 bases, and 18 bases lay between the germline ends. Germline V CDR1 and CDR2: SGHKS, YYEKEE (reference sequence). The CDR3 has 13 amino acids.